This TCR beta chain was documented in a study of technical replicates of blood from a handful of donors. The germline CDR1 and CDR2 sequences are SGHTA and FQGNSA. Trimming left V 7 bases short and J 6 bases short, with 15 bases between. The CDR3 loop spans 13 amino acids. Produced via immunoSEQ multiplex PCR; TCRdb's table is partial and in-frame only. The sample has 65,000 to 95,000 clones, around 86% seen once. This clone was observed a handful of times. The chain uses TRBV7-2 and TRBJ2-5; perhaps TRBD1 as D (5 bases). Material: PBMCs. The receptor was isolated from a human donor in good health. Some clones in this sample may be carry-over from other donors' samples. CDR3 in amino acids: CASTKLREKTQYF. CDR3 bases: TGTGCCAGCACCAAACTCAGGGAAAAGACCCAGTACTTC.